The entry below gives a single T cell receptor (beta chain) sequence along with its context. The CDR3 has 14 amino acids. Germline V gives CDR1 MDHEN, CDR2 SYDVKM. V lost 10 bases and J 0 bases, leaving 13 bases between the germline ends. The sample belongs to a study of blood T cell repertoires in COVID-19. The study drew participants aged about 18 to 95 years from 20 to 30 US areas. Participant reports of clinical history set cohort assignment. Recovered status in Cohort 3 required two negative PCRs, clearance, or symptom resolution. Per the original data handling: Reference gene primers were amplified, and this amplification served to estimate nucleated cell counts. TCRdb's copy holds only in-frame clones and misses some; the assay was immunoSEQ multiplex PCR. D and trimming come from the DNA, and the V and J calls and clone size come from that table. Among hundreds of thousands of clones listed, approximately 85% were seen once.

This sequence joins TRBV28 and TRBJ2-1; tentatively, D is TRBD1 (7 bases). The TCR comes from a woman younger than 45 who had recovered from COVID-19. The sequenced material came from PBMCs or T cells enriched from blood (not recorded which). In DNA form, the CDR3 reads TGTGCCACCCAGGGGGGTGGCTCCTACAATGAGCAGTTCTTC. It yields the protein CATQGGGSYNEQFF.